The present T cell receptor (beta chain) was sequenced within a study of cytomegalovirus exposure and HLA in healthy donors. Study results and limitations: TCR beta chains associated with HLA were, in a later analysis, more clonally expanded than equally common others. Specificity for CMV antigens was confirmed in vitro for three of the CMV-associated chains.

Remarks on this clone: Its antigen is as yet unknown.

The PCR used 60 Vbeta and 13 Jbeta primers. The table came from immunoSEQ multiplex PCR; TCRdb's copy has only in-frame clones and leaves some out. Found here are fewer than 250,000 clones, approximately 70% of them singletons; the top ten hold 1.8%. The TCR originated in a woman aged 30 to 39 in good health and CMV-seronegative. Sequenced input: PBMCs.

As DNA, the CDR3 is TGTGCCAGCAGCTTGGTGCCAGCGGGACTTCATACGCAGTATTTT. Its translation is CASSLVPAGLHTQYF. The chain combines TRBV5-4 with TRBJ2-3; 7 positions agree with TRBD2. CDR3 length: 15 amino acids. The V gene's germline CDR1 is SGHNT and CDR2 YYREEE (reference sequence). The V and J ends lost 0 bases and 7 bases, in that order; junction bases with no gene match: 8.